This is a list of T cell receptor beta chains from one sample in a study of Graves' ophthalmopathy and Graves' hyperthyroidism. From the multiplex PCR reads, TCRdb called clonotypes with MiXCR, one entry per CDR3 protein. The sample includes under 350,000 distinct CDR3 sequences, roughly 16% seen only once; the top ten take more than 9%. Sample: peripheral blood. Receptors originate from an adult man with Graves' ophthalmopathy. The CDR3 runs from the conserved cysteine through the conserved F or W. A D gene is named only where the DNA matches it firmly. The size entry is marked missing in some rows and otherwise reads once, few, many or a size class.

d_call cdr3_length clone_size j_call v_call cdr3_aa cdr3_nt
TRBD1 16 many TRBJ1-5 TRBV6-2/TRBV6-3 CASSPLLTGVDQPQHF TGTGCCAGCAGTCCGCTACTGACAGGGGTGGATCAGCCCCAGCATTTT
NA 13 once TRBJ1-6 TRBV12-3/TRBV12-4 CASSFLRESPLHF TGTGCCAGCAGTTTCCTCAGGGAGTCACCCCTCCACTTT
NA 15 NA TRBJ2-4 TRBV7-2 CASSLVRGPENIQYF TGTGCCAGCAGCTTAGTGCGGGGCCCGGAAAACATTCAGTACTTC
NA 12 few TRBJ1-6 TRBV2 CASSQYNSPLHF TGTGCCAGCAGCCAGTATAATTCACCCCTCCACTTT
NA 17 many TRBJ2-2 TRBV7-2 CASSFLTGTRNTGELFF TGTGCCAGCAGCTTTTTGACCGGGACCAGGAACACCGGGGAGCTGTTTTTT
NA 18 NA TRBJ2-7 TRBV2 CASSDPRDTLGTRYEQYF TGTGCCAGCAGTGACCCCCGGGACACCCTCGGGACTCGCTACGAGCAGTACTTC
NA 14 NA TRBJ2-7 TRBV6-5 CASSYEAASTKQYF TGTGCCAGCAGTTATGAGGCAGCTTCTACGAAACAGTACTTC
TRBD1 15 many TRBJ1-2 TRBV24-1 CATSDSPDRADGYTF TGTGCCACCAGTGATTCACCGGACAGGGCGGATGGCTACACCTTC
TRBD1 15 many TRBJ1-2 TRBV2 CASRPGQGAAYGYTF TGTGCCAGCAGGCCGGGACAGGGGGCGGCCTATGGCTACACCTTC
NA 14 many TRBJ1-3 TRBV24-1 CAGERACCRYTIYF TGTGCCGGGGAAAGAGCATGTTGCCGCTACACCATATATTTT
TRBD2 15 many TRBJ2-5 TRBV9 CASSVPAGGPETQYF TGTGCCAGCAGCGTCCCAGCGGGGGGGCCAGAGACCCAGTACTTC
NA 18 many TRBJ2-5 TRBV27 CASSFLTKGGRITETQYF TGTGCCAGCAGTTTCCTCACCAAGGGGGGCCGGATTACAGAGACCCAGTACTTC
NA 15 many TRBJ2-2 TRBV12-3/TRBV12-4 CASSFRRSGTGELFF TGTGCCAGCAGTTTCCGCAGGTCTGGCACCGGGGAGCTGTTTTTT
TRBD2 16 NA TRBJ2-4 TRBV7-2 CASSLPGLAGGNIQYF TGTGCCAGCAGCTTACCCGGACTAGCGGGGGGAAACATTCAGTACTTC
NA 15 many TRBJ2-5 TRBV27 CASSPGTRRSETQYF TGTGCCAGCAGTCCAGGGACAAGGAGGTCAGAGACCCAGTACTTC
TRBD2 14 many TRBJ2-7 TRBV12-3/TRBV12-4 CASSNSGRGSEQYF TGTGCCAGCAGTAATAGCGGGAGAGGCAGCGAGCAGTACTTC
NA 15 many TRBJ2-5 TRBV2 CASSEAYDGQETQYF TGTGCCAGCAGTGAAGCGTATGACGGCCAAGAGACCCAGTACTTC
TRBD2 15 many TRBJ2-5 TRBV2 CASSNIAGGQETQYF TGTGCCAGTTCAAACATAGCGGGGGGTCAAGAGACCCAGTACTTC
TRBD2 15 many TRBJ2-5 TRBV30 CAWSQGLASQETQYF TGTGCCTGGAGTCAGGGACTAGCTTCACAAGAGACCCAGTACTTC
NA 13 many TRBJ2-7 TRBV2 CASTQERGYEQYF TGTGCCAGCACTCAAGAGAGAGGTTACGAGCAGTACTTC
NA 12 many TRBJ2-7 TRBV29-1 CSVVSGTYEQYF TGCAGCGTCGTTAGCGGTACCTACGAGCAGTACTTC
TRBD2 15 NA TRBJ2-5 TRBV7-9 CASSSRAGEGETQYF TGTGCCAGCAGCTCGCGAGCGGGAGAGGGGGAGACCCAGTACTTC
NA 14 many TRBJ2-7 TRBV20-1 CSVAGFSSPYEQYF TGCAGTGTCGCAGGGTTCAGTTCCCCCTACGAGCAGTACTTC
NA 13 many TRBJ1-2 TRBV18 CASSPGPAGGYTF TGTGCCAGCTCACCCGGACCCGCGGGCGGCTACACCTTC
TRBD1 15 NA TRBJ1-1 TRBV19 CASSIGLGGAAEAFF TGTGCCAGTAGTATAGGTCTAGGGGGCGCGGCTGAAGCTTTCTTT
NA 13 NA TRBJ2-7 TRBV19 CASSAPGFYEQYF TGTGCCAGTAGTGCGCCGGGATTTTACGAGCAGTACTTC
NA 14 many TRBJ2-7 TRBV12-3/TRBV12-4 CASRKQASSYEQYF TGTGCCAGCAGGAAACAGGCCAGCTCCTACGAGCAGTACTTC
TRBD1 15 NA TRBJ1-3 TRBV10-3 CAIGTTGQTGNTIYF TGTGCCATCGGAACGACAGGGCAAACTGGAAACACCATATATTTT
TRBD1 15 many TRBJ1-1 TRBV7-2 CASSSDRGYGTEAFF TGTGCCAGCAGCTCTGACAGGGGGTATGGCACTGAAGCTTTCTTT
NA 14 many TRBJ2-5 TRBV11-1 CASSKTGRAETQYF TGTGCCAGCAGCAAAACGGGACGGGCGGAGACCCAGTACTTC
NA 16 many TRBJ1-2 TRBV20-1 CSARERRQGSDYGYTF TGCAGTGCTAGAGAACGGCGGCAGGGCAGTGACTATGGCTACACCTTC
TRBD2 15 many TRBJ2-2 TRBV3-1 CASSQTSGFAGELFF TGTGCCAGCAGCCAGACTAGCGGTTTCGCCGGGGAGCTGTTTTTT
TRBD2 15 many TRBJ2-7 TRBV5-1 CASSRAGTSVYEQYF TGCGCCAGCAGCCGAGCCGGGACTAGTGTGTACGAGCAGTACTTC
TRBD1 15 many TRBJ2-2 TRBV20-1 CSARVQGAGTGELFF TGCAGTGCTAGAGTACAGGGGGCGGGCACCGGGGAGCTGTTTTTT
NA 12 many TRBJ2-7 TRBV3-1 CASSRIMNEQYF TGTGCCAGCAGCCGAATCATGAACGAGCAGTACTTC
NA 14 many TRBJ1-1 TRBV9 CASSPGMSGTEAFF TGTGCCAGCAGCCCGGGTATGTCGGGCACTGAAGCTTTCTTT
TRBD1 16 many TRBJ1-5 TRBV5-1 CASSLGTMTGMQPQHF TGCGCCAGCAGCTTAGGGACTATGACAGGGATGCAGCCCCAGCATTTT
NA 13 many TRBJ2-7 TRBV6-1 CASSEGGSYEQYF TGTGCCAGCAGTGAAGGCGGTTCCTACGAGCAGTACTTC
TRBD2 16 many TRBJ2-7 TRBV9 CASSVGPGLAGGEQYF TGTGCCAGCAGCGTTGGCCCGGGACTAGCGGGCGGTGAGCAGTACTTC
NA 14 many TRBJ1-2 TRBV15 CATSRAGWDYGYTF TGTGCCACCAGCAGGGCGGGATGGGACTATGGCTACACCTTC
NA 14 few TRBJ1-5 TRBV6-2/TRBV6-3 CASNDGASNQPQHF TGTGCCAGCAACGACGGAGCTAGCAATCAGCCCCAGCATTTT
NA 13 many TRBJ2-7 TRBV10-3 CAISIAKVYEQYF TGTGCCATCAGTATCGCAAAAGTCTACGAGCAGTACTTC
NA 14 many TRBJ2-7 TRBV12-3/TRBV12-4 CASTKQEAGYEQYF TGTGCCAGCACCAAACAGGAGGCGGGCTACGAGCAGTACTTC
TRBD2 14 many TRBJ2-1 TRBV9 CASSEGLAADGQFF TGTGCCAGCAGCGAGGGACTAGCGGCTGATGGGCAGTTCTTC
NA 13 many TRBJ2-5 TRBV12-3/TRBV12-4 CASSLKAGETQYF TGTGCCAGCAGTTTAAAAGCTGGGGAGACCCAGTACTTC
NA 16 NA TRBJ2-5 TRBV5-1 CASSLDGGERRETQYF TGCGCCAGCAGCTTGGACGGTGGTGAGCGGCGGGAGACCCAGTACTTC
TRBD1 12 many TRBJ1-1 TRBV30 CAWSPTGGEAFF TGTGCCTGGAGTCCTACAGGGGGGGAAGCTTTCTTT
TRBD2 19 many TRBJ2-4 TRBV28 CASSELTSGDLFLADIQYF TGTGCCAGCAGCGAACTGACTAGCGGGGACCTTTTCCTCGCGGACATTCAGTACTTC
TRBD2 16 many TRBJ2-2 TRBV20-1 CSARDSGGGAIGELFF TGCAGTGCTAGGGACTCTGGCGGGGGGGCAATCGGGGAGCTGTTTTTT
NA 12 many TRBJ2-7 TRBV2 CASSMTHYEQYF TGTGCCAGCAGTATGACCCACTACGAGCAGTACTTC